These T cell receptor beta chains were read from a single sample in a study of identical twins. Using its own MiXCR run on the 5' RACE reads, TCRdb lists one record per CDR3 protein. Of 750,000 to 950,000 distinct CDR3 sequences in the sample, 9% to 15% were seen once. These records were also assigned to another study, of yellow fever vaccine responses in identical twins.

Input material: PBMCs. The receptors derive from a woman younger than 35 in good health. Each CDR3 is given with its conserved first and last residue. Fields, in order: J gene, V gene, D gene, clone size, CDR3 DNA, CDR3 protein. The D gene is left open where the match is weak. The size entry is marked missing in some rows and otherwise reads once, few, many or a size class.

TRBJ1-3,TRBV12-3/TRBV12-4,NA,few,TGTGCCAGCAGTTTAGGACATTTAGCTGGAAACACCATATATTTT,CASSLGHLAGNTIYF
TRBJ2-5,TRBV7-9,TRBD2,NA,TGTGCCAGCAGCACGGGACTAGCGGGAGCCGAGACCCAGTACTTC,CASSTGLAGAETQYF
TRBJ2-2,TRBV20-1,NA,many,TGCAGTGCCAGGGGGGCCGGGGAGCTGTTTTTT,CSARGAGELFF
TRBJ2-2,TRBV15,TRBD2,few,TGTGCCACCAGTAGAGGGACTAGCGGTTCAATCACCGGGGAGCTGTTTTTT,CATSRGTSGSITGELFF
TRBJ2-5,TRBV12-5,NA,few,TGTGCTAGTGGTTTGGCCCCCCTTATAGAGACCCAGTACTTC,CASGLAPLIETQYF
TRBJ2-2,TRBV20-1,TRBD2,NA,TGCAGTGCTAGAGGATCCGGGACTACCACCGGGGAGCTGTTTTTT,CSARGSGTTTGELFF
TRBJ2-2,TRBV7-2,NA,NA,TGTGCCAGCAGCTTAGGGTCCCAGCCCGGGGAGCTGTTTTTT,CASSLGSQPGELFF
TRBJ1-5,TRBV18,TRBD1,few,TGTGCCAGCTCACCCAACCGGGACAGGGTCAATCAGCCCCAGCATTTT,CASSPNRDRVNQPQHF
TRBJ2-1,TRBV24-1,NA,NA,TGTGCCACCAGTGCCCGTAGTAGCGGCTACTACAATGAGCAGTTCTTC,CATSARSSGYYNEQFF
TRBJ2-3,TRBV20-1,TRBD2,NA,TGCAGTGCTCCCCGACTAGCAGGAGATACGCAGTATTTT,CSAPRLAGDTQYF
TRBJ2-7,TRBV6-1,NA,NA,TGTGCCAGCATTCCAACACAGGCCCGCTCCTACGAGCAGTACTTC,CASIPTQARSYEQYF
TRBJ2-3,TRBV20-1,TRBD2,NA,TGCAGTGCTAATCTAGCGGGGATAACAGATACGCAGTATTTT,CSANLAGITDTQYF
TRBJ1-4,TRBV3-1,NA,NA,TGTGCCAGCAGCCCTGGGGGGAAGGCTAATGAAAAACTGTTTTTT,CASSPGGKANEKLFF
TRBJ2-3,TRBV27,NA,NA,TGTGCCAGCAGTCCGCATAGCTGGGCAGATACGCAGTATTTT,CASSPHSWADTQYF
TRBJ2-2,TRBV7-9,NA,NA,TGTGCCAGCAGCTCCCCTAGGGTGGCCGGGGAGCTGTTTTTT,CASSSPRVAGELFF
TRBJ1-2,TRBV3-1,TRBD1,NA,TGTGCCAGCAGCCAAAGGGGGACAGGTCCTTATGGCTACACCTTC,CASSQRGTGPYGYTF
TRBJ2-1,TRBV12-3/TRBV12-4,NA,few,TGTGCCAGCAGTTTATATTCCACAGGGGGGGGCTACAATGAGCAGTTCTTC,CASSLYSTGGGYNEQFF
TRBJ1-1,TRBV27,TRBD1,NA,TGTGCCAGCAGTTTATCGGGACAGTTGAACACTGAAGCTTTCTTT,CASSLSGQLNTEAFF
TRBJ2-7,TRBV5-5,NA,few,TGTGCCAGCAGCTTGTGGGTCAACTACGAGCAGTACTTC,CASSLWVNYEQYF
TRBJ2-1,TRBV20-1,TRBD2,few,TGCAGTGCAAGGACTAGCGGGGGCTTTTTTTACAATGAGCAGTTCTTC,CSARTSGGFFYNEQFF
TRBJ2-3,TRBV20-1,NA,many,TGCAGTGCACGACTAGATACGCAGTATTTT,CSARLDTQYF
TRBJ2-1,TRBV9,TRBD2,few,TGTGCCAGCAGCGTTACTAGCGGGAGACATGAGCAGTTCTTC,CASSVTSGRHEQFF
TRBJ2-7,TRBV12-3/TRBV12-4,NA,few,TGTGCCAGCAGTTTTGGGACTGAGCAGTACTTC,CASSFGTEQYF
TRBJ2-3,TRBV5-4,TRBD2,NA,TGTGCCAGCAGCTTCCTCGGGACTAGCGGGAGAATAGATACGCAGTATTTT,CASSFLGTSGRIDTQYF
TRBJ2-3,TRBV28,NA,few,TGTGCCAGCAGTCTAAGAGCCTCCAATACGCAGTATTTT,CASSLRASNTQYF
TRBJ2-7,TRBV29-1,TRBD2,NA,TGCAGCGTTGAGGGCGGCCTAGCGGCCAACGAGCAGTACTTC,CSVEGGLAANEQYF
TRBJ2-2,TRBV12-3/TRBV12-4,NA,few,TGTGCCAGCAGGGGACGGACGGGCGGGGAGCTGTTTTTT,CASRGRTGGELFF
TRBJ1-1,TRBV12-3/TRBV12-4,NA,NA,TGTGCCAGCAGCCAACTAATCACTGAAGCTTTCTTT,CASSQLITEAFF
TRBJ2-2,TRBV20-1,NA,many,TGCAGTGCTAGCGGGGGCCCGAACACCGGGGAGCTGTTTTTT,CSASGGPNTGELFF
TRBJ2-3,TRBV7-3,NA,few,TGTGCCAGCAGCCCCGGGCTACGTCCAGATACGCAGTATTTT,CASSPGLRPDTQYF
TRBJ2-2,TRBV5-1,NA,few,TGCGCCAGCAGCTTGGACAGTATCGGGCGAAACACCGGGGAGCTGTTTTTT,CASSLDSIGRNTGELFF
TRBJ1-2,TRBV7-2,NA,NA,TGTGCCAGCAGCTCCACCGGGACGGACAACTATGGCTACACCTTC,CASSSTGTDNYGYTF
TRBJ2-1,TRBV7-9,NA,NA,TGTGCCAGCAGCCTCCCCCGGAGGGATAATGAGCAGTTCTTC,CASSLPRRDNEQFF
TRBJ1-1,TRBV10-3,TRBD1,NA,TGTGCCATCACCGCGACCCAGACAGGGAAGACTGAAGCTTTCTTT,CAITATQTGKTEAFF
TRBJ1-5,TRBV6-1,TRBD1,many,TGTGCCAGCAGTCGGACAGGGCTTAGCAATCAGCCCCAGCATTTT,CASSRTGLSNQPQHF
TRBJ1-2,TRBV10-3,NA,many,TGTGCCATCAGTGATGACGGGCCGTATGGCTACACCTTC,CAISDDGPYGYTF
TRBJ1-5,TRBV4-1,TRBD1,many,TGCGCCAGCAGTGACACAGGGGGCGGTCAGCCCCAGCATTTT,CASSDTGGGQPQHF
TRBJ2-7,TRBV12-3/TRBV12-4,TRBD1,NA,TGTGCCAGCAAACCGGACAGGGCCCGAAGCGAGCAGTACTTC,CASKPDRARSEQYF
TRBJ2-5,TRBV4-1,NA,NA,TGCGCCAGCAGCTCACCCGGCGGATCGTACCAAGAGACCCAGTACTTC,CASSSPGGSYQETQYF
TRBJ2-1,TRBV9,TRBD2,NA,TGTGCCAGCAGCGTAGGGAAGCGGGGGGTCTACAATGAGCAGTTCTTC,CASSVGKRGVYNEQFF
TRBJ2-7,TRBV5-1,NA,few,TGCGCCAGCAGCTTGCCTAGCGGAGGGGGCTCCTACGAGCAGTACTTC,CASSLPSGGGSYEQYF
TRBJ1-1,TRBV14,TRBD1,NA,TGTGCCAGCAGCATTACAGGGGGCGGGCGAGCTTTCTTT,CASSITGGGRAFF
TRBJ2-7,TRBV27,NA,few,TGTGCCAGCAGTGCTCCGGGACACCCTACAAGCGAGCAGTACTTC,CASSAPGHPTSEQYF
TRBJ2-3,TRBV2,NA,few,TGTGCCGTGTTCGAGGGAGATACGCAGTATTTT,CAVFEGDTQYF
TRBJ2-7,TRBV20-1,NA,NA,TGCAGTGCAAGAGGGCCGATTGAGCAGTACTTC,CSARGPIEQYF
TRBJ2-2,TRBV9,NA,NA,TGTGCCAGCAGCGTAGCTCTAAACACCGGGGAGCTGTTTTTT,CASSVALNTGELFF
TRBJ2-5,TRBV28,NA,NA,TGTGCCAGCAACGCAGGTGGTAGAGAGACCCAGTACTTC,CASNAGGRETQYF
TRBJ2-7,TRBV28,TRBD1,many,TGTGCCAGCAGTTCTAACCGGGACAGCTATTCCTACGAGCAGTACTTC,CASSSNRDSYSYEQYF
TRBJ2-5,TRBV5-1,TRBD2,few,TGCGCCAGCACCCGTCGACTAGCGGGGGGGGAACCCCAAGAGACCCAGTACTTC,CASTRRLAGGEPQETQYF
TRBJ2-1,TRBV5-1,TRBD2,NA,TGCGCCAGCAGTTCCCCCCCGGGACTAGCGGTCTTCCCCCGGGCCTACAATGAGCAGTTCTTC,CASSSPPGLAVFPRAYNEQFF
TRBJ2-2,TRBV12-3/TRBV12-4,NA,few,TGTGCCAGCAGTTTTGCTGGTGGTGACACCGGGGAGCTGTTTTTT,CASSFAGGDTGELFF
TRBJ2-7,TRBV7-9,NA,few,TGTGCCAGCGGATCGGCTAACACCTACGAGCAGTACTTC,CASGSANTYEQYF